This T cell receptor beta chain derives from a study of long-term antiretroviral therapy in people with HIV. Germline-derived CDR1 and CDR2 are SNHLY and FYNNEI. V trimming: 6 bases; J trimming: 5 bases; junction bases outside the gene matches: 6. This CDR3 comprises 13 residues. Version v3.0 of the immunoSEQ assay was performed at survey level. This table comes from immunoSEQ multiplex PCR, and its TCRdb copy is limited to in-frame clones, with some not included. The sample shows 15,000 to 20,000 clones, 70% to 90% of them seen only once. The rearrangement joins TRBV2 to TRBJ2-5, with TRBD1 matching over 7 bases. This receptor was identified in a man aged 45-65 years with HIV. The specimen was unsorted PBMCs, collected 6.9 years after starting antiretroviral therapy. The CDR3 sequence: CASSQIRGETQYF. Here the CDR3 DNA reads TGTGCCAGCAGCCAAATCAGGGGGGAGACCCAGTACTTC.